The 25 T cell receptor beta chains reported below all come from one sample, sequenced in a study of regulatory T cells in long-lasting Graves disease. The time point was: persistent/refractory GD, antithyroid drugs over 5 years with positive TRAb. Extracted PBMC RNA gave rise to the TCR library. Arm-PCR of CDR3 regions and iRepertoire HTBI primers were the basis on which TCR beta libraries were built. One entry per CDR3 protein, called by TCRdb with MiXCR from the multiplex PCR reads. The sample has about 470,000 distinct CDR3 sequences; about 20% are singletons. The sample in question was peripheral blood mononuclear cells (PBMCs), obtained when the disease was refractory, from a patient treated with antithyroid drugs. These TCRs come from a female donor with Graves disease.

The chain joins TRBV11-1 to TRBJ2-1; 16 nucleotides align to TRBD2. V lost 0 bases to trimming and J lost 7 bases; unmatched junction nucleotides: 12. Germline V gives CDR1 SGHAT, CDR2 FQDESV (reference sequence). The CDR3 contains 20 residues. The CDR3 loop is CASSLAGLAGGPVFGNEQFF. CDR3 coding DNA: TGTGCCAGCAGCTTAGCGGGACTAGCGGGAGGGCCAGTCTTCGGGAATGAGCAGTTCTTC.

This clonotype was seen a few times. V usage is TRBV24-1 and J usage is TRBJ1-1, with D possibly being TRBD1 (6 bases). The CDR3 runs 9 residues. Trimming took off 9 bases at V and 11 bases at J, with 9 bases between the two ends. In germline, CDR1 is KGHDR, CDR2 SFDVKD. CDR3 in DNA: TGTGCCACCGCAAGGGGGGCTTTCTTT. Translation gives CATARGAFF.

This clonotype was counted between two and nine times. The V call is TRBV6-1, the J call TRBJ2-7; D possibly corresponds to TRBD1 (5 bases). Per germline, CDR1 MNHNS and CDR2 SASEGT. V was clipped by 1 base and J by 2 bases, with 9 bases between them. The CDR3 is made up of 14 amino acids. The CDR3 loop is CASSEVQGTYEQYF. The CDR3 nucleotides are TGTGCCAGCAGTGAAGTTCAGGGAACCTACGAGCAGTACTTC.

On this clonotype itself: A much larger clone differs by one base, so this may be a read error. The chain joins TRBV12-3 or TRBV12-4 to TRBJ2-5; D may be TRBD2 (6 bases). The CDR3 runs 13 residues. V gave up 9 bases and J gave up 9 bases, with 20 bases separating them. CDR3 protein: CASSAALGEAQYF. Written as DNA, the CDR3 is TGTGCCAGTTCGGCGGCCCTGGGGGAGGCCCAGTACTTC.

This clonotype was observed many times. The V and J genes are TRBV28 and TRBJ2-4; the D gene is possibly TRBD2 (6 bases). CDR1 is MDHEN and CDR2 is SYDVKM in the germline V gene. The length of the CDR3 is 20 residues. V was trimmed by 3 bases and J by 0 bases, leaving 24 bases between them. The CDR3 nucleotides read TGTGCCAGCAGTTTGGGACTTAGGAGGGTAGCGGATATAGCCAAAAACATTCAGTACTTC. This translates into CASSLGLRRVADIAKNIQYF.

To note about this clonotype: A much larger clone sits a single nucleotide away, making a read error possible. The chain has TRBV11-2 and TRBJ2-5; D might be TRBD2 (6 bases). The V gene's germline CDR1 is SGHAT and CDR2 FQNNGV. The CDR3 extends over 16 amino acids. V was clipped by 5 bases and J by 4 bases, with 20 bases between them. This CDR3 reads CASSTLAGLASETQYF. The CDR3 DNA reads TGTGCCAGCAGCACCCTCGCGGGGTTGGCCTCAGAGACCCAGTACTTC.

In DNA, the CDR3 is TGTGCCAGCAGCTTTCGGGACAGGGGGCAGCAAGAGACCCAGTACTTC. Translated, it gives CASSFRDRGQQETQYF. J is TRBJ2-5 and V is TRBV7-9; 12 bases align to TRBD1. The CDR3 runs 16 residues. Trimming removed 3 bases from V and 2 bases from J; junction bases left unmatched: 4. Germline V gene lookup returns CDR1 SEHNR and CDR2 FQNEAQ (reference sequence).

This clonotype was counted at least ten times. The J gene is TRBJ1-1, the V gene TRBV6-5; D is undetermined. Per the germline V gene, CDR1 is MNHEY and CDR2 is SVGAGI. V shed 0 bases and J shed 3 bases, with 11 bases lying between them. The CDR3 has 15 amino acids. CDR3 DNA sequence: TGTGCCAGCAGTTACTCAGGGCCGCCCTACACTGAAGCTTTCTTT. Amino acids: CASSYSGPPYTEAFF.

This clonotype was detected ten times or more. V is TRBV6-5 and J is TRBJ2-7, with D perhaps TRBD1 (6 bases). V lost 3 bases to trimming and J lost 3 bases, with 15 bases between them. The CDR3 contains 15 residues. CDR1 and CDR2 from the germline V gene are MNHEY and SVGAGI. CDR3 bases: TGTGCCAGCAGTTATGGTACAGGGTTCAACTACGAGCAGTACTTC. Its translation is CASSYGTGFNYEQYF.

This clonotype was seen only once. At one end the junction does not follow the germline gene, possibly because of a read error. V is TRBV5-1 and J is TRBJ2-2; tentative D call: TRBD2 (6 bases). The CDR3 sequence is 13 residues long. The V gene's germline CDR1 is SGHRS and CDR2 YFSETQ. CDR3 amino acids: CASSLAQTGGLFF. CDR3 nucleotides: TGCGCCAGCAGCTTAGCTCAAACCGGGGGGCTGTTTTTT. The full variable domain, rest sourced from reference TRBV5-1 and TRBJ2-2, is KAGVTQTPRYLIKTRGQQVTLSCSPISGHRSVSWYQQTPGQGLQFLFEYFSETQRNKGNFPGRFSGRQFSNSRSEMNVSTLELGDSALYLCASSLAQTGGLFFGEGSRLTVL.

CDR3 protein: CAWSPGTSGRALAKNIQYF. In DNA, the CDR3 is TGTGCCTGGAGTCCTGGGACTAGCGGGAGGGCCCTCGCCAAAAACATTCAGTACTTC. V and J are TRBV30 and TRBJ2-4; 16 positions match TRBD2. This CDR3 has 19 residues. Looked up from germline, CDR1 is GTSNPN and CDR2 is SVGIG (reference sequence). V gave up 2 bases and J gave up 1 base; unmatched junction bases: 8.

This clonotype showed up many times. The rearrangement links TRBV2 to TRBJ1-2; TRBD1 agrees at 10 bases. The V gene's germline CDR1 is SNHLY and CDR2 FYNNEI. This CDR3 is built from 13 residues. The ends lost 6 bases at V and 7 bases at J; junction bases unmatched: 5. CDR3 DNA sequence: TGTGCCAGCAGCGCCGGGACAGGGGTTGGCTACACCTTC. Protein sequence: CASSAGTGVGYTF.

The chain couples TRBV6-1 to TRBJ1-3; D might be TRBD1 (6 bases). The V and J ends lost 5 bases and 0 bases respectively, with 14 bases between them. The CDR3 spans 16 residues. Germline V lookup: CDR1 MNHNS, CDR2 SASEGT. CDR3 sequence reads: CASSMGQPSSGNTIYF. The CDR3 DNA reads as TGTGCCAGCAGTATGGGACAACCGAGCTCTGGAAACACCATATATTTT.

This clonotype was detected a few times. The genes are TRBV29-1 and TRBJ1-3, with unresolved D. V was cut by 0 bases and J by 2 bases, with 8 bases left in between. The CDR3 covers 14 residues. Looked up from germline, CDR1 is SQVTM and CDR2 is ANQGSEA. As DNA, the CDR3 is TGCAGCGTTGAAGAGGAGGGAGCTGGAAACACCATATATTTT. Its translation is CSVEEEGAGNTIYF.

The chain links TRBV12-3 or TRBV12-4 to TRBJ2-2; tentatively, D is TRBD1 or TRBD2 (6 bases each). Trimming cost V 6 bases and J 14 bases, with 19 bases left between them. The CDR3 is made up of 13 amino acids. This CDR3 is CASRPPSGGTLFF. The CDR3 region has the DNA TGTGCCAGCAGGCCACCCTCGGGCGGGACACTGTTTTTT.

The rearrangement links TRBV28 to TRBJ2-1; D may be TRBD1 (5 bases). Between the trimmed V and J ends, which lost 5 bases and 1 base, there was a span of 21 bases. The CDR3 length is 18 residues. CDR1 is MDHEN, CDR2 SYDVKM, per germline. Here the CDR3 DNA reads TGTGCCAGCAGTCCATGGTCCGGATTGGCAGGGTCCTACAATGAGCAGTTCTTC. Protein sequence: CASSPWSGLAGSYNEQFF.

The V and J genes are TRBV20-1 and TRBJ1-5, with 9 nucleotides matching TRBD1. CDR3 size: 14 residues. CDR1 is DFQATT, CDR2 SNEGSKA, per germline (reference sequence). V was pared by 5 bases and J by 5 bases, with 7 bases of the junction left unmatched. CDR3 DNA: TGCAGTGCTGGGGGACAGGGCTTTGATCAGCCCCAGCATTTT. This sequence encodes CSAGGQGFDQPQHF.

This clonotype was counted ten times or more. The CDR3 sequence: CASSEAGTGVSDYGYTF. CDR3 bases: TGTGCCAGCAGTGAAGCCGGGACAGGGGTTTCAGACTATGGCTACACCTTC. The V gene is TRBV2, the J gene TRBJ1-2; 10 bases fit TRBD1. The V gene's germline CDR1 is SNHLY and CDR2 FYNNEI. The CDR3 has 17 amino acids. The V gene end was trimmed by 0 bases and the J gene end by 3 bases; junction bases not matched to a gene: 7.

This clonotype was observed many times. The CDR3 sequence is CASSLSLGLQNVETQYF. Written as DNA, the CDR3 is TGTGCCAGCAGTTTATCTCTCGGGCTTCAAAACGTAGAGACCCAGTACTTC. The chain uses TRBV28 and TRBJ2-5; D not certain. V shed 1 base and J shed 4 bases, with 19 bases lying between them. The CDR3 extends over 17 amino acids. CDR1 is MDHEN and CDR2 is SYDVKM in the germline V gene.

This clonotype was counted between two and nine times. V gene TRBV7-3 combines with J gene TRBJ1-1; D gene uncertain. With 0 bases removed from V and 5 bases from J, the gap between germline ends came to 7 bases. CDR3 length: 13 amino acids. Per germline, CDR1 SGHTA and CDR2 FQGTGA. In DNA form, the CDR3 reads TGTGCCAGCAGCTTAACCGGGGTTACTGAAGCTTTCTTT. Its protein product is CASSLTGVTEAFF. Supplemented by reference TRBV7-3 and TRBJ1-1, the full variable domain reads GAGVSQTPSNKVTEKGKYVELRCDPISGHTALYWYRQSLGQGPEFLIYFQGTGAADDSGLPNDRFFAVRPEGSVSTLKIQRTERGDSAVYLCASSLTGVTEAFFGQGTRLTVV.

In this sample, this clonotype turned up a few times. The rearrangement uses TRBV5-1 and TRBJ2-7, with TRBD2 identical over 11 bases. Looked up from germline, CDR1 is SGHRS and CDR2 is YFSETQ. Losses at the gene ends were 3 bases for V and 3 bases for J; bases not matched to a gene: 11. This CDR3 is 17 amino acids long. The CDR3 loop reads CASSSSNLAGGIYEQYF. In nucleotides, the CDR3 is TGCGCCAGCAGCTCCTCTAATCTAGCGGGAGGCATCTACGAGCAGTACTTC. Full variable domain (outside the CDR3, taken from reference TRBV5-1 and TRBJ2-7): KAGVTQTPRYLIKTRGQQVTLSCSPISGHRSVSWYQQTPGQGLQFLFEYFSETQRNKGNFPGRFSGRQFSNSRSEMNVSTLELGDSALYLCASSSSNLAGGIYEQYFGPGTRLTVT.

This clonotype has ten or more counts. The chain links TRBV6-1 to TRBJ2-5; D not certain. The CDR3 covers 16 residues. Trimming took 8 bases from V and 2 from J, leaving 21 bases between them. Germline CDR1 MNHNS, CDR2 SASEGT. CDR3 sequence reads: CASGKGGFGSQETQYF. In DNA form, the CDR3 reads TGTGCCAGCGGGAAGGGTGGGTTTGGCAGTCAAGAGACCCAGTACTTC.

This clonotype showed up many times. Compared with germline, one end of the junction differs, possibly owing to a read error. This chain uses TRBV5-1 with TRBJ2-7; 10 nucleotides align to TRBD2. Per the germline V gene, CDR1 is SGHRS and CDR2 is YFSETQ. The CDR3 has 18 amino acids. In DNA, the CDR3 is TGCGCCAGCAGCTTGGGTCCGAGAAAAAGCGGGAGGGCCTATGAGCAGTACTTC. Amino acid sequence: CASSLGPRKSGRAYEQYF.

This clonotype has at least ten counts. The CDR3 DNA reads as TGTGCCAGCAGCTTACTGCCAAATAGCAATCAGCCCCAGCATTTT. Translated, it gives CASSLLPNSNQPQHF. V usage is TRBV7-2 and J usage is TRBJ1-5; D is uncertain. CDR1 is SGHTA and CDR2 is FQGNSA in the germline V gene. The CDR3 length is 15 residues. With 2 bases removed from V and 0 bases from J, the gap between germline ends came to 8 bases.

This clonotype was recorded many times. The chain is built from TRBV19 and TRBJ1-2; tentatively, D is TRBD1 (5 bases). V lost 5 bases and J 4 bases, leaving 20 bases between the germline ends. The CDR3 spans 16 residues. Per germline, CDR1 LNHDA and CDR2 SQIVND (reference sequence). CDR3 protein: CASSPGSRGTIYGYTF. DNA for the CDR3: TGTGCCAGTAGTCCAGGGAGTCGGGGAACCATCTATGGCTACACCTTC.